This entry lists 11 T cell receptor beta chains sequenced from one sample in a study of blood T cells in healthy people across ages. Primers used in a second PCR of roughly 6 to 12 cycles were a sample-barcoded 5' primer and a J-beta primer mix. In TCRdb, the 5' RACE reads were re-called with MiXCR into one record per CDR3 protein. In the table there are hundreds of thousands of distinct CDR3 sequences, approximately 44% of which are singletons. Sequenced sample: blood. These receptors were taken from a man between 60 and 70 years old in good health.

This clonotype was seen many times. This chain uses TRBV5-1 with TRBJ2-5, with D perhaps matching TRBD1 (6 bases). This CDR3 is 14 amino acids long. Between the trimmed V and J ends, which lost 2 bases and 2 bases, there was a span of 10 bases. Germline CDR1 reads SGHRS; CDR2 reads YFSETQ. CDR3 region: CASSFWQGQETQYF. CDR3 in DNA: TGCGCCAGCAGCTTCTGGCAGGGGCAAGAGACCCAGTACTTC.

The chain recombines TRBV30 with TRBJ1-2; the match to TRBD1 covers 7 bases. CDR1 is GTSNPN, CDR2 SVGIG, per germline (reference sequence). This CDR3 is 15 amino acids long. Trimming at V came to 3 bases and at J to 5 bases, leaving 12 bases not matched to a gene. The CDR3 nucleotides read TGTGCCTGGAGCGTACCCCGACAGGGAAGGTATGGCTACACCTTC. It translates to CAWSVPRQGRYGYTF.

This clonotype was recorded only once. This chain connects TRBV18 to TRBJ2-4; 9 bases fit TRBD1. The CDR3 consists of 16 residues. Germline trimming cut 2 bases from V and 6 bases from J; bases unmatched to any gene: 8. Germline V CDR1 and CDR2: KGHSH, LQKENI. The CDR3 coding sequence is TGTGCCAGCTCACCATATTCGACAGGGGGATCAAACATTCAGTACTTC. Translating it yields CASSPYSTGGSNIQYF.

Only a few counts were recorded for this clonotype. This chain uses TRBV10-3 with TRBJ2-7; D not resolved. This CDR3 region has 14 residues. V lost 8 bases and J 5 bases, leaving 19 bases between the germline ends. CDR1 is ENHRY, CDR2 SYGVKD, per germline. The CDR3: CAIGLRDAANEQYF. In DNA, the CDR3 is TGTGCCATCGGTCTAAGAGACGCCGCCAACGAGCAGTACTTC.

V usage is TRBV5-5 and J usage is TRBJ2-1; either TRBD1 or TRBD2 may fit D (5 bases each). The germline V gene encodes CDR1 SGHKS and CDR2 YYEKEE (reference sequence). CDR3 size: 16 residues. Between the trimmed V and J ends, which lost 4 bases and 3 bases, there was a span of 17 bases. CDR3 in amino acids: CASSIWLGTGYNEQFF. The CDR3 DNA follows: TGTGCCAGCAGCATCTGGTTAGGGACCGGCTACAATGAGCAGTTCTTC.

This clonotype was seen ten or more times. The J gene is TRBJ2-7, the V gene TRBV27, with D perhaps TRBD1 (5 bases). Trimming cost V 5 bases and J 3 bases, with 20 bases left between them. The CDR3 spans 16 residues. Germline V gene sequence: CDR1 MNHEY, CDR2 SMNVEV (reference sequence). CDR3 region: CASSPRQLGLLYEQYF. The CDR3, as DNA: TGTGCCAGCAGTCCCCGACAGTTGGGCCTGCTCTACGAGCAGTACTTC.

CDR3 bases: TGCAGTGCGACGACCGTCCGCTATGGCTACACCTTC. Residues: CSATTVRYGYTF. The chain uses TRBV20-1 and TRBJ1-2; D remains unclear. CDR3 length: 12 amino acids. Germline-derived CDR1 and CDR2 are DFQATT and SNEGSKA (reference sequence). The ends were cut back, 6 bases at V and 4 bases at J, with 12 bases in the middle.

The chain recombines TRBV20-1 with TRBJ2-5, with 11 bases identical to TRBD2. Germline V gene sequence: CDR1 DFQATT, CDR2 SNEGSKA (reference sequence). The CDR3 is 14 amino acids. V lost 6 bases, J lost 4 bases, and 7 bases stayed unmatched. CDR3 in amino acids: CSAQLAGDSETQYF. The CDR3 DNA is TGCAGTGCACAACTAGCGGGGGATTCAGAGACCCAGTACTTC.

This clonotype came up many times. This chain connects TRBV5-6 to TRBJ1-4; D possibly corresponds to TRBD1 (6 bases). This CDR3 contains 14 residues. Germline CDR1 and CDR2: SGHDT and YYEEEE. The V end was cut by 2 bases, the J end by 2 bases, with 7 bases between. This CDR3 reads CASSLGQTNEKLFF. The DNA for the CDR3 is TGTGCCAGCAGCTTAGGACAGACTAATGAAAAACTGTTTTTT.

This clonotype came up a few times. This chain connects TRBV7-2 to TRBJ2-3; 9 bases fit TRBD1. Trimming took 4 bases from V and 7 from J; bases not matched to a gene: 15. Looked up from germline, CDR1 is SGHTA and CDR2 is FQGNSA. The CDR3 has 17 amino acids. This CDR3 reads CASSSRPGQGRTNTQYF. CDR3 bases: TGTGCCAGCAGCTCTCGTCCGGGACAGGGAAGAACAAATACGCAGTATTTT.

This sequence joins TRBV20-1 and TRBJ2-5, with TRBD2 matching 7 bases. Germline CDR1 reads DFQATT; CDR2 reads SNEGSKA (reference sequence). The CDR3 is 15 amino acids. The J segment lost 11 bases and the V segment lost 0 bases, leaving 15 bases of the junction unmatched. The CDR3 nucleotides read TGCAGTGCTAGAGATAAGAGCGGGGTGGGTAATGAGCAGTACTTC. The encoded protein is CSARDKSGVGNEQYF.